This T cell receptor beta chain derives from a study of beta chain features in type 1 diabetes. The wider study: Comparable age, gender and cell yields were observed in patients relative to healthy donors.

Sorting based on CD45RO/CCR7/CD25/CD127/CD95/CD27 separated CD4+ naive, central memory, regulatory and stem cell-like memory cells. The CDR3 is made up of 15 amino acids. CDR1 and CDR2 (germline): MGHRA, YSYEKL. V dropped 1 base and J dropped 2 bases, with 12 bases sitting between them. The study's findings and limits: It was among patients, rather than healthy donors, that naive, central memory and Treg TCRB repertoires appeared more similar. Shortening that was moderate but significant affected the TCRB CDR3s of Type 1 diabetes patients in all four CD4+ subsets.

The study reverse transcribed the entire isolated RNA, so it sequenced expressed TCRB transcripts. Mean read depth for naive, central memory and regulatory T cell samples was several million reads. Sequencing used immunoSEQ multiplex PCR; TCRdb keeps in-frame clones, though not all of them. This repertoire shows hundreds of thousands of clones, roughly an eighth found once; its top ten account for 0.022%. This clone appeared a few times. Its antigen is unidentified. The sequencing sample was made of naive CD4+ T cells from blood. This sequence was found in a man aged 18 to 35 with type 1 diabetes. This sequence joins TRBV4-1 and TRBJ2-7; perhaps TRBD1 as D (5 bases). Written as DNA, the CDR3 is TGCGCCAGCAGCCAAGGGCAGGGTGGGCCCTACGAGCAGTACTTC. This codes for CASSQGQGGPYEQYF.